This T cell receptor (beta chain) emerged from a study of kidney transplant recipient with SARS-CoV-2 infection. Each CDR3 protein is one row after TCRdb ran MiXCR on the reads. The table records approximately 250,000 distinct CDR3 sequences, under 35% of them present only once. V was cut by 1 base and J by 4 bases, with 13 bases left in between. The length of the CDR3 is 16 residues. CDR1 SSHAT and CDR2 FNYEAQ come from the germline V gene (reference sequence). This clonotype showed up many times. Sequencing used a blood sample, obtained at baseline and on day 111 from a kidney transplant recipient. The receptor comes from a male patient between 25 and 39 years old who had COVID-19 and was a kidney transplant recipient. Some T cells may originate from the graft donor. The chain couples TRBV7-7 to TRBJ2-2; no firm D call. CDR3 in DNA: TGTGCCAGCAGCTTAGGGGTCTATTCGGGCACCGGGGAGCTGTTTTTT. This encodes CASSLGVYSGTGELFF.